A single sample is the source of the 29 T cell receptor beta chains below, sequenced in a study of OX40 agonist ivuxolimab in advanced cancers. Repertoires were generated with immunoSEQ multiplex PCR, while TCRdb's copy carries only in-frame clones and drops some. Of just over 95,000 clones listed, roughly 88% are singletons. The starting material was CD4+ or CD8+ T cells sorted from blood, obtained in a trial of the OX40 agonist ivuxolimab. The receptors derive from an adult with an advanced solid tumor such as melanoma, head and neck, liver or kidney cancer.

The chain uses TRBV6-5 and TRBJ2-6; no reliable D call. This CDR3 spans 15 amino acids. The V gene lost 7 bases and the J gene lost 0 bases, with 10 bases spanning the gap. Germline values: CDR1 MNHEY, CDR2 SVGAGI. In nucleotides, the CDR3 is TGTGCCAGCACCCGGATTGGCTCTGGGGCCAACGTCCTGACTTTC. It yields the protein CASTRIGSGANVLTF.

The chain uses TRBV4-1 and TRBJ1-2, with unresolved D. Trimming removed 0 bases from V and 7 bases from J, with 15 bases in between. The CDR3 totals 15 residues. Germline V gene data show CDR1 as MGHRA and CDR2 as YSYEKL. CDR3 loop: CASSQDSVGFSGYTF. DNA for the CDR3: TGCGCCAGCAGCCAAGATAGTGTGGGTTTTTCTGGCTACACCTTC.

The genes are TRBV9 and TRBJ2-1, with D perhaps being TRBD1 or TRBD2 (5 bases each). The CDR3 runs 16 residues. The germline V gene encodes CDR1 SGDLS and CDR2 YYNGEE. Trimming left V 4 bases short and J 1 base short, with 15 bases between. The CDR3 nucleotides are TGTGCCAGCAGCCTGGGGCGGCGCGGGTCCTACAATGAGCAGTTCTTC. Protein sequence: CASSLGRRGSYNEQFF.

The V gene is TRBV4-3, the J gene TRBJ2-5; 7 bases match TRBD2. Per the germline V gene, CDR1 is LGHNA and CDR2 is YSLEER. V trimming: 0 bases; J trimming: 5 bases; junction bases outside the gene matches: 12. This CDR3 spans 17 amino acids. CDR3 bases: TGCGCCAGCAGCCAAGATCGGCGGGAGTTGGGGTGGGAGACCCAGTACTTC. It translates to CASSQDRRELGWETQYF.

The genes are TRBV28 and TRBJ2-7, with 8 bases identical to TRBD2. The germline CDR1 and CDR2 sequences are MDHEN and SYDVKM. The V segment lost 4 bases and the J segment 3 bases; nucleotides outside the gene matches: 8. The CDR3 extends over 15 amino acids. The CDR3 coding sequence is TGTGCCAGCAGTTCCTTAGCGGGACTTGTCTACGAGCAGTACTTC. Its protein product is CASSSLAGLVYEQYF.

V usage is TRBV2 and J usage is TRBJ2-1; D ambiguous. Germline assignment: CDR1 SNHLY and CDR2 FYNNEI. V was cut by 5 bases and J by 0 bases, with 8 bases left in between. The CDR3 runs 14 residues. CDR3 coding DNA: TGTGCCAGCAGTATACAAACCTCCTACAATGAGCAGTTCTTC. The encoded protein is CASSIQTSYNEQFF.

The chain links TRBV25-1 to TRBJ1-6; weak D call: TRBD1 (5 bases). With 1 base removed from V and 6 bases from J, the gap between germline ends came to 16 bases. Germline values: CDR1 MGHDK, CDR2 SYGVNS. The CDR3 runs 17 residues. The CDR3 spells CASSEFGGSGSNSPLHF. The CDR3, as DNA: TGTGCCAGCAGTGAATTTGGGGGATCCGGGAGTAATTCACCCCTCCACTTT. The entire variable domain, with the rest obtained from reference TRBV25-1 and TRBJ1-6, is as follows: EADIYQTPRYLVIGTGKKITLECSQTMGHDKMYWYQQDPGMELHLIHYSYGVNSTEKGDLSSESTVSRIRTEHFPLTLESARPSHTSQYLCASSEFGGSGSNSPLHFGNGTRLTVT.

This chain links TRBV6-5 with TRBJ2-5; D might be TRBD1 or TRBD2, each matching 5 bases. Trimming took 8 bases from V and 6 from J, leaving 19 bases between them. Germline loops: CDR1 MNHEY, CDR2 SVGAGI. This CDR3 spans 14 amino acids. The CDR3 bases are TGTGCCAGCGGGGCGGCAGCGGATGGGAAGACCCAGTACTTC. This translates into CASGAAADGKTQYF.

The chain recombines TRBV9 with TRBJ2-2, with D unclear. The V end was cut by 6 bases, the J end by 3 bases, with 15 bases between. This CDR3 comprises 15 residues. CDR1 and CDR2 from the germline V gene are SGDLS and YYNGEE. In DNA form, the CDR3 reads TGTGCCAGCACCTTAACCTCTGGGTACACCGGGGAGCTGTTTTTT. Amino acids: CASTLTSGYTGELFF.

The V gene is TRBV5-6, the J gene TRBJ2-7; TRBD1 matches at 8 bases. J lost 5 bases, V lost 1 base, and 5 bases had no gene match. CDR3 length: 14 amino acids. Per the germline V gene, CDR1 is SGHDT and CDR2 is YYEEEE. In nucleotides, the CDR3 is TGTGCCAGCAGCTTGTATGGACAGGGCCACGAGCAGTACTTC. It encodes CASSLYGQGHEQYF.

There are a few counts of this clone. The gene calls are TRBV5-4 and TRBJ2-7; the D is unclear. The V and J ends lost 2 bases and 0 bases respectively, with 9 bases between them. Germline CDR1 and CDR2: SGHNT and YYREEE (reference sequence). CDR3 length: 14 residues. This CDR3 reads CASSLMADSYEQYF. For the CDR3, the DNA is TGTGCCAGCAGCTTAATGGCCGACTCCTACGAGCAGTACTTC.

The V gene is TRBV5-1, the J gene TRBJ2-1; the D is unclear. CDR1 and CDR2 from the germline V gene are SGHRS and YFSETQ. V was pared by 0 bases and J by 3 bases, with 10 bases between. The CDR3 is 15 residues long. CDR3 amino acids: CASSLGGIVYNEQFF. The CDR3 nucleotides read TGCGCCAGCAGCTTGGGCGGAATAGTCTACAATGAGCAGTTCTTC.

The chain couples TRBV5-5 to TRBJ2-7; D not resolved. Germline CDR1 and CDR2: SGHKS and YYEKEE (reference sequence). Trimming stripped 3 bases from V and 2 bases from J, with 15 bases between. The CDR3 has 15 residues. Here the CDR3 DNA reads TGTGCCAGCAGCTATCGGACCGAAGTGGCCTACGAGCAGTACTTC. Its protein is CASSYRTEVAYEQYF.

The rearrangement links TRBV15 to TRBJ1-4; TRBD1 agrees at 8 bases. CDR3 length: 16 amino acids. The V segment lost 9 bases and the J segment 0 bases; nucleotides outside the gene matches: 9. Germline V gene lookup returns CDR1 LNHNV and CDR2 YYDKDF (reference sequence). The chain's CDR3 is CATRDRTQATNEKLFF. For the CDR3, the DNA is TGTGCCACAAGGGACAGGACCCAAGCAACTAATGAAAAACTGTTTTTT.

V and J are TRBV5-4 and TRBJ2-5, with 11 bases matching TRBD2. Gene TRBJ2-7 matches the end of the DNA better, so the J call may be wrong. The length of the CDR3 is 14 residues. Germline V gives CDR1 SGHNT, CDR2 YYREEE (reference sequence). The CDR3 is CASSSGLAEAEQYF. In DNA form, the CDR3 reads TGTGCCAGCAGCTCGGGACTAGCGGAAGCCGAGCAGTACTTC.

The chain recombines TRBV14 with TRBJ2-1; 9 bases fit TRBD2. The ends lost 1 base at V and 4 bases at J; junction bases unmatched: 5. There are 16 residues in the CDR3. In germline, CDR1 is SGHDN, CDR2 FVKESK. The CDR3 bases are TGTGCCAGCAGCCAAGTCGCGGGAGGGTCATACAATGAGCAGTTCTTC. It codes for CASSQVAGGSYNEQFF. Full variable domain (rest looked up from reference TRBV14 and TRBJ2-1): EAGVTQFPSHSVIEKGQTVTLRCDPISGHDNLYWYRRVMGKEIKFLLHFVKESKQDESGMPNNRFLAERTGGTYSTLKVQPAELEDSGVYFCASSQVAGGSYNEQFFGPGTRLTVL.

The V call is TRBV11-2, the J call TRBJ2-2; a possible D gene is TRBD2 (6 bases). This CDR3 is 17 amino acids long. Trimming shortened V by 5 bases and J by 4 bases, and 20 bases separated the two germline ends. Germline V gene data show CDR1 as SGHAT and CDR2 as FQNNGV. Here the CDR3 reads CASSPYVRAGSTGELFF. DNA for the CDR3: TGTGCCAGCAGCCCCTATGTGAGGGCGGGGAGCACCGGGGAGCTGTTTTTT.

V usage is TRBV27 and J usage is TRBJ2-5; 7 bases map to TRBD1. There are 16 residues in the CDR3. Losses at the gene ends were 6 bases for V and 5 bases for J; bases not matched to a gene: 15. CDR1 is MNHEY and CDR2 is SMNVEV in the germline V gene (reference sequence). As DNA, the CDR3 is TGTGCCAGCAGCTTACCCCCGGGACAGCACCGGGAGACCCAGTACTTC. It codes for CASSLPPGQHRETQYF.

V and J are TRBV28 and TRBJ2-7; 9 bases line up with TRBD1. The junction had 12 bases not matched to a gene; V was cut back by 5 bases and J by 1 base. The CDR3 covers 17 residues. The V gene's germline CDR1 is MDHEN and CDR2 SYDVKM. The CDR3 DNA reads TGTGCCAGCAGTCCCCTCATACCGGGACAGGGTTCCTACGAGCAGTACTTC. Translated: CASSPLIPGQGSYEQYF.

J is TRBJ2-2 and V is TRBV19; D is ambiguous. The V end was cut by 9 bases, the J end by 4 bases, with 18 bases between. The CDR3 has 15 amino acids. The germline V gene encodes CDR1 LNHDA and CDR2 SQIVND (reference sequence). CDR3 in DNA: TGTGCCAGCCTCTTAGGGCCAGAAGGCACCGGGGAGCTGTTTTTT. This sequence encodes CASLLGPEGTGELFF.

The chain links TRBV9 to TRBJ2-1; either TRBD1 or TRBD2 may supply D (5 bases each). The germline V gene has CDR1 SGDLS and CDR2 YYNGEE. The CDR3 is 12 amino acids. V was trimmed by 2 bases and J by 15 bases, leaving 15 bases between them. The CDR3 spells CASSVSRDVLFF. CDR3 sequence (DNA): TGTGCCAGCAGCGTTTCCCGGGACGTGTTGTTCTTC.

This clone was seen just once. The chain uses TRBV7-9 and TRBJ1-5; TRBD1 might be the D (5 bases). Deletions cut 5 bases from V and 5 bases from J, with 10 bases between. The length of the CDR3 is 13 residues. Germline assignment: CDR1 SEHNR and CDR2 FQNEAQ (reference sequence). The chain's CDR3 is CASSPGGYQPQHF. In nucleotides, the CDR3 is TGTGCCAGCAGCCCCGGGGGGTATCAGCCCCAGCATTTT.

The chain recombines TRBV30 with TRBJ1-1, with D perhaps TRBD1 (5 bases). Germline CDR1 GTSNPN, CDR2 SVGIG (reference sequence). The length of the CDR3 is 13 residues. V was shortened by 3 bases and J by 11 bases, with 19 bases between the two germline ends. The CDR3 coding sequence is TGTGCCTGGAGAGAGGACATCCAAGGTGGTGCTTTCTTT. Amino acids: CAWREDIQGGAFF.

The CDR3 bases are TGTGCCGGCGACAGGGACGGTGGCTACGAGCAGTACTTC. Protein product: CAGDRDGGYEQYF. The chain employs TRBV7-9 and TRBJ2-7; 7 bases fit TRBD1. CDR3 length: 13 residues. Trimming cost V 11 bases and J 3 bases; bases outside gene matches: 10. Germline V gives CDR1 SEHNR, CDR2 FQNEAQ (reference sequence). The variable domain in full, with the rest retrieved from reference TRBV7-9 and TRBJ2-7, is DTGVSQNPRHKITKRGQNVTFRCDPISEHNRLYWYRQTLGQGPEFLTYFQNEAQLEKSRLLSDRFSAERPKGSFSTLEIQRTEQGDSAMYLCAGDRDGGYEQYFGPGTRLTVT.

Written as DNA, the CDR3 is TGCGCCAGCAGCCTAGGGACGGTAAACACCATATATTTT. Translation: CASSLGTVNTIYF. The chain has TRBV5-1 and TRBJ1-3, with a tentative D call TRBD1 (5 bases). V was clipped by 4 bases and J by 6 bases, with 11 bases between them. This CDR3 has 13 residues. From germline, CDR1 is SGHRS and CDR2 YFSETQ.

The chain couples TRBV7-9 to TRBJ2-1; D assignment may be TRBD1 or TRBD2 (5 bases each). Per the germline V gene, CDR1 is SEHNR and CDR2 is FQNEAQ (reference sequence). There are 13 residues in the CDR3. The germline V and J ends were trimmed by 2 bases and 7 bases, with 9 bases remaining between them. This CDR3 is CASSLLGENEQFF. In DNA form, the CDR3 reads TGTGCCAGCAGCTTATTGGGGGAAAATGAGCAGTTCTTC.

The chain combines TRBV19 with TRBJ2-5; TRBD2 matches at 9 bases. This CDR3 is 14 amino acids long. With 6 bases clipped from V and 3 bases from J, the junction kept 5 bases outside the gene matches. Germline loops: CDR1 LNHDA, CDR2 SQIVND (reference sequence). In DNA, the CDR3 is TGTGCCAGTAGAAGAGCGGGAGGAGAAGAGACCCAGTACTTC. It is translated as CASRRAGGEETQYF.

The chain carries TRBV7-3 and TRBJ1-6, with D unclear. The V and J ends lost 5 bases and 0 bases respectively, with 8 bases between them. This CDR3 region has 15 residues. CDR1 SGHTA and CDR2 FQGTGA come from the germline V gene. CDR3 bases: TGTGCCAGCAGCCTCGGAAGCTCCTATAATTCACCCCTCCACTTT. Translation gives CASSLGSSYNSPLHF.

V and J are TRBV6-5 and TRBJ2-3; D is ambiguous. The CDR3 has 15 residues. Germline values: CDR1 MNHEY, CDR2 SVGAGI. V was cut by 3 bases and J by 0 bases, with 10 bases left in between. CDR3 protein: CASSYSPSSTDTQYF. For the CDR3, the DNA is TGTGCCAGCAGTTATTCTCCGAGCAGCACAGATACGCAGTATTTT.